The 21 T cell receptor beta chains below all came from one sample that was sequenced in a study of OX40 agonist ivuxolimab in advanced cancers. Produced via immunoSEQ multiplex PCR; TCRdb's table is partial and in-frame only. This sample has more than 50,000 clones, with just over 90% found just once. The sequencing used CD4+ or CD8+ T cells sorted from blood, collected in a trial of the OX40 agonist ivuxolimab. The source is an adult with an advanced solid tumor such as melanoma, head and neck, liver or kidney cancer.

The chain's CDR3 is CASSINLERLAPTYEQYF. In nucleotides, the CDR3 is TGTGCCAGTTCGATCAATTTAGAGAGGCTAGCCCCGACCTACGAGCAGTACTTC. The chain employs TRBV11-2 and TRBJ2-7; D possibly corresponds to TRBD2 (5 bases). Germline CDR1 is SGHAT and CDR2 is FQNNGV. The germline V and J ends were trimmed by 9 bases and 2 bases, with 29 bases remaining between them. The CDR3 contains 18 residues. Filled out from reference TRBV11-2 and TRBJ2-7, the complete variable domain reads EAGVAQSPRYKIIEKRQSVAFWCNPISGHATLYWYQQILGQGPKLLIQFQNNGVVDDSQLPKDRFSAERLKGVDSTLKIQPAKLEDSAVYLCASSINLERLAPTYEQYFGPGTRLTVT.

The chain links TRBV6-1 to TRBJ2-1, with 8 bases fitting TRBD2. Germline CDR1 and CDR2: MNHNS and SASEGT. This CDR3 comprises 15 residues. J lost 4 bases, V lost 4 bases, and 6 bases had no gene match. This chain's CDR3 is CASSVIAGLYNEQFF. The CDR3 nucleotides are TGTGCCAGCAGTGTAATAGCGGGGCTTTACAATGAGCAGTTCTTC.

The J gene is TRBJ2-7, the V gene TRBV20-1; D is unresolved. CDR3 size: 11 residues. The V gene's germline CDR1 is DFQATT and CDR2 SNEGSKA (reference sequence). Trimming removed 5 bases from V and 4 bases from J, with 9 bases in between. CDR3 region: CSALGSYEQYF. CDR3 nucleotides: TGCAGTGCTCTAGGCTCTTACGAGCAGTACTTC.

CDR3 coding DNA: TGTGCCAGCAGTTTGGACGATTCCTACGAGCAGTACTTC. Translating gives CASSLDDSYEQYF. The chain uses TRBV28 and TRBJ2-7; no definite D call. Trimming shortened V by 3 bases and J by 1 base, and 7 bases separated the two germline ends. Germline values: CDR1 MDHEN, CDR2 SYDVKM. This CDR3 has 13 amino acids. The full variable domain, completed using reference TRBV28 and TRBJ2-7, is DVKVTQSSRYLVKRTGEKVFLECVQDMDHENMFWYRQDPGLGLRLIYFSYDVKMKEKGDIPEGYSVSREKKERFSLILESASTNQTSMYLCASSLDDSYEQYFGPGTRLTVT.

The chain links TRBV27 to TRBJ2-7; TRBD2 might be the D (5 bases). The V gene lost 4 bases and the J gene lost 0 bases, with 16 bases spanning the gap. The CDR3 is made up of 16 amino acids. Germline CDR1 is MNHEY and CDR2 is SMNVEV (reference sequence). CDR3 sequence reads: CASSSLLSGNSYEQYF. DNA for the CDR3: TGTGCCAGCAGTTCCCTACTAAGCGGAAACTCCTACGAGCAGTACTTC.

Here the CDR3 reads CASSLLQQGYNEQFF. The CDR3 DNA reads as TGTGCCAGCAGTTTACTCCAACAGGGCTACAATGAGCAGTTCTTC. The chain combines TRBV28 with TRBJ2-1; D may be TRBD1 (6 bases). The germline gives CDR1 MDHEN, CDR2 SYDVKM. Between the trimmed V and J ends, which lost 2 bases and 3 bases, there was a span of 11 bases. The CDR3 is 15 residues long.

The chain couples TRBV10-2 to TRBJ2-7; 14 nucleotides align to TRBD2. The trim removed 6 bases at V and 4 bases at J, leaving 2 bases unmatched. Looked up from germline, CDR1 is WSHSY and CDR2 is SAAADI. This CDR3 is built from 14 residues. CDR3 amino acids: CASRTSGGDYEQYF. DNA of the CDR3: TGCGCCAGCAGGACTAGCGGGGGGGATTACGAGCAGTACTTC.

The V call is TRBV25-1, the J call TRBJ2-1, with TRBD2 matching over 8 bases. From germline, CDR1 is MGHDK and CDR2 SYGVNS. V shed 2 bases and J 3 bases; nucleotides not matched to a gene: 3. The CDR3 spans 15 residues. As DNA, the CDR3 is TGTGCCAGCAGTGAAATGAGCGGGGGCTACAATGAGCAGTTCTTC. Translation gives CASSEMSGGYNEQFF.

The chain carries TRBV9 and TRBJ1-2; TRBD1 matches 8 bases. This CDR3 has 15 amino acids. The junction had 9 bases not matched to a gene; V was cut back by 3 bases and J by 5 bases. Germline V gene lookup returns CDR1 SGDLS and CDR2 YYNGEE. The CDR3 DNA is TGTGCCAGCAGCGCCGAAACCGGGACAGGATATGGCTACACCTTC. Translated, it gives CASSAETGTGYGYTF.

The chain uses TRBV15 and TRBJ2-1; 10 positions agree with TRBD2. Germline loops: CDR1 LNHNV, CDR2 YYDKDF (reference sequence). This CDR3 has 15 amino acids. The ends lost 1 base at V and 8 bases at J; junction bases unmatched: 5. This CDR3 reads CATSRGLAGAYEQFF. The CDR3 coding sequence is TGTGCCACCAGCAGAGGGCTAGCGGGGGCATATGAGCAGTTCTTC.

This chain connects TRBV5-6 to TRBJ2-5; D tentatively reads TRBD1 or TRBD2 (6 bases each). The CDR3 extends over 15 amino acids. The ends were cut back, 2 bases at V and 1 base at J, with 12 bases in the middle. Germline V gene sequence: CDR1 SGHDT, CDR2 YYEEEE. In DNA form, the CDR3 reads TGTGCCAGCAGCTTTTGGGGGGCCCTCCAAGAGACCCAGTACTTC. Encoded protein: CASSFWGALQETQYF.

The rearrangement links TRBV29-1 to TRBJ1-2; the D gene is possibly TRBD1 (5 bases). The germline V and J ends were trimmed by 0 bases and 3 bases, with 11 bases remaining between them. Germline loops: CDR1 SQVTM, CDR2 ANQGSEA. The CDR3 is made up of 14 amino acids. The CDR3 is CSVEEGTDYYGYTF. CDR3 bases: TGCAGCGTTGAAGAAGGGACGGACTACTATGGCTACACCTTC.

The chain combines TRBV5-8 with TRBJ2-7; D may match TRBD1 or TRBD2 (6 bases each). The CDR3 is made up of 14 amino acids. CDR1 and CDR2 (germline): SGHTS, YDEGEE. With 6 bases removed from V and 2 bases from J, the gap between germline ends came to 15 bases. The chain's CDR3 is CASTRRGAAYEQYF. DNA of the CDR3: TGTGCCAGCACCCGGAGGGGGGCGGCCTACGAGCAGTACTTC.

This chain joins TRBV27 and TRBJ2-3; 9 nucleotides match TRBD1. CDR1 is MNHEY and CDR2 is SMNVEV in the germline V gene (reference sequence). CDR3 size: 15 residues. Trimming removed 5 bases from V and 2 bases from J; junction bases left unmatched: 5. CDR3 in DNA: TGTGCCAGCAGTCCATGGACAGGGGACACAGATACGCAGTATTTT. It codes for CASSPWTGDTDTQYF.

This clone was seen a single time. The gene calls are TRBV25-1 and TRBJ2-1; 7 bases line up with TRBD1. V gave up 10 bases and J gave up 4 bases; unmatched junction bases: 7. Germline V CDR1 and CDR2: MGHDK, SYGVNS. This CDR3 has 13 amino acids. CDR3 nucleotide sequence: TGTGCCACCCAGGGGACAGTTTACAATGAGCAGTTCTTC. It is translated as CATQGTVYNEQFF.

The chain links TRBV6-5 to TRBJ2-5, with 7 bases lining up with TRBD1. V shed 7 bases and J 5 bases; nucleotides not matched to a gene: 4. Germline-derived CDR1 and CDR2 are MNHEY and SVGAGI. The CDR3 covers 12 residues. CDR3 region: CASTQDRETQYF. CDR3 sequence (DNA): TGTGCCAGCACCCAGGACAGGGAGACCCAGTACTTC.

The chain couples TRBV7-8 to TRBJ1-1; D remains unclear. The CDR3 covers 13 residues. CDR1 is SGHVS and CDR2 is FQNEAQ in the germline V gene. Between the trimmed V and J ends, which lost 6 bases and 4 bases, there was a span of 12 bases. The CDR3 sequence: CASSSADGTEAFF. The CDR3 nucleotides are TGTGCCAGCAGTTCCGCGGATGGCACTGAAGCTTTCTTT.

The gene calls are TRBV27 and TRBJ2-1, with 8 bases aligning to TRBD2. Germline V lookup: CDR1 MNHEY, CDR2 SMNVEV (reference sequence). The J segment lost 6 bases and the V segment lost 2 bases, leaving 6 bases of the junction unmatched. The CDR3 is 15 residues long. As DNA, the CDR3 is TGTGCCAGCAGTTTAGGAATAGCGGGGATCAATGAGCAGTTCTTC. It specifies CASSLGIAGINEQFF.

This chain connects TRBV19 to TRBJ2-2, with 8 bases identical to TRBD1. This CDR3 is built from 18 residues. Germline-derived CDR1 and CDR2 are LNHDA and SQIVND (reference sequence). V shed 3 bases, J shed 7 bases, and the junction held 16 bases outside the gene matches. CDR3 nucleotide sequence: TGTGCCAGTAGTATTGGTTGGACAGGGCAGGACTTTGGCGGGGAGCTGTTTTTT. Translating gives CASSIGWTGQDFGGELFF.

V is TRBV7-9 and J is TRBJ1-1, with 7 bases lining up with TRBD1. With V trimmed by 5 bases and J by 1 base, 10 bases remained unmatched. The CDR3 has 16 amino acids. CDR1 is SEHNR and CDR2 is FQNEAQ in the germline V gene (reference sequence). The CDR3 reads CASSPQTGPKNTEAFF. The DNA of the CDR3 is TGTGCCAGCAGCCCCCAGACAGGGCCAAAGAACACTGAAGCTTTCTTT.

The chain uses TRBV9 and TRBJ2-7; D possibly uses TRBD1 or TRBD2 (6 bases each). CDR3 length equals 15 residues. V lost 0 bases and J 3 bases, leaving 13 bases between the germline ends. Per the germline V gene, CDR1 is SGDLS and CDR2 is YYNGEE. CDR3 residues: CASSVGGGLVYEQYF. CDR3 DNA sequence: TGTGCCAGCAGCGTAGGTGGGGGGCTTGTCTACGAGCAGTACTTC. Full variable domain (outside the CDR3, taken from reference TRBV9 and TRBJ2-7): DSGVTQTPKHLITATGQRVTLRCSPRSGDLSVYWYQQSLDQGLQFLIQYYNGEERAKGNILERFSAQQFPDLHSELNLSSLELGDSALYFCASSVGGGLVYEQYFGPGTRLTVT.